This TCR beta chain was sequenced during a study of vaccination effects on CD4 cells after COVID-19. Whole-study findings and limits: Healthy vaccinees had only 1 of 255 vaccine-induced clones cross-react with common cold coronaviruses. Infection-derived and vaccine-derived clones contracted markedly late after vaccination.

Generated by immunoSEQ multiplex PCR, the TCRdb table keeps only in-frame clones and is missing some. The data show approximately 44,000 clones, around 70% seen once. This clone was seen only a few times. Its antigen is currently unknown. Deletions cut 3 bases from V and 0 bases from J, with 9 bases between. Germline CDR1 MGHRA, CDR2 YSYEKL. This CDR3 contains 15 residues. Before any sequencing was done, the ViraFEST assay used viral peptide pools to expand antigen-specific CD4+ T cells. Upon completion of around ten days in culture, CD4+ T cells were isolated. According to the study, vaccine recipients showed no prior SARS-CoV-2 infection and negative nucleocapsid antibodies. Wells of two million PBMC each were grown with around 10 IU/ml IL-2 and about 9.6 ug/ml peptides.

The receptor was derived from a human donor who received a COVID-19 vaccine. The input for sequencing was CD4+ T cells from PBMCs cultured with HCoV-OC43 spike peptides, taken before COVID-19 vaccination. Subset here: HCoV-OC43 spike overlapping peptide pool stimulation. The V gene is TRBV4-1, the J gene TRBJ1-3; D is undetermined. CDR3 loop: CASSHGPISGNTIYF. As DNA, the CDR3 is TGCGCCAGCAGCCATGGACCGATCTCTGGAAACACCATATATTTT.